This T cell receptor beta chain was found in a study of control samples from healthy donors and cancer patients. The table came from immunoSEQ multiplex PCR; TCRdb's copy has only in-frame clones and leaves some out. The sample shows roughly 160,000 clones, under 96% of them seen only once. The V and J ends lost 5 bases and 5 bases respectively, with 18 bases between them. Germline V gene data show CDR1 as SQVTM and CDR2 as ANQGSEA. CDR3 length: 14 amino acids. This sequence originates from a woman aged 30 to 39 in good health. This chain joins TRBV29-1 and TRBJ1-1; the D gene is possibly TRBD1 (6 bases). What was sequenced was blood. CDR3 DNA: TGCAGCGTTTTGAAAATGACAGGTTTTACTGAAGCTTTCTTT. Its protein is CSVLKMTGFTEAFF.